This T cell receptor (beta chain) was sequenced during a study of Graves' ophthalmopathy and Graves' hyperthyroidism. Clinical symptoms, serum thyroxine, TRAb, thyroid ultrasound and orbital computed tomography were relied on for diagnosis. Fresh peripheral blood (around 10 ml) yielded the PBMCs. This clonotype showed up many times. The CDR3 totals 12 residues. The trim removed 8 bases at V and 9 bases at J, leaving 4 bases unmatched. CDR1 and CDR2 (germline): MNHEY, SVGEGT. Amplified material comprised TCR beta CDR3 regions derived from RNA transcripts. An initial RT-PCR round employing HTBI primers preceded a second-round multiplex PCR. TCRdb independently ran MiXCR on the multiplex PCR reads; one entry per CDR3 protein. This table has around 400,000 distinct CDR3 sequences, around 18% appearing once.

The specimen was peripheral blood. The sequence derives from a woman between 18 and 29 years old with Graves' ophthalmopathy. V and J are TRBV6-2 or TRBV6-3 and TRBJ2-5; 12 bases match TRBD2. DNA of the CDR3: TGTGCCAGCTCTAGCGGGGGGGAGGCCCAGTACTTC. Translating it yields CASSSGGEAQYF.